The clone carrying this T cell receptor beta chain showed up many times. The antigen remains undetermined. The V end was cut by 0 bases, the J end by 5 bases, with 14 bases between. Germline assignment: CDR1 SGHRS and CDR2 YFSETQ. The CDR3 runs to 15 residues. The sample belongs to a study of response to subunit inactivated influenza vaccine. Points from the study as a whole: Authors suggested that a seasonal influenza vaccination recruits few new T cells each time.

Each CDR3 protein is one row after TCRdb ran MiXCR on the RT-PCR reads. The sample lists about 830,000 distinct CDR3 sequences, 15% to 20% occurring once. The TCR sequence derives from a man in his fifties who received an inactivated influenza vaccine. The input for sequencing was PBMCs from blood, taken more than 4 days after vaccination. The chain recombines TRBV5-1 with TRBJ1-1; tentative D call: TRBD1 (5 bases). The CDR3 region has the DNA TGCGCCAGCAGCTTGGCCGGGGACCGGAAGACTGAAGCTTTCTTT. The encoded protein is CASSLAGDRKTEAFF.